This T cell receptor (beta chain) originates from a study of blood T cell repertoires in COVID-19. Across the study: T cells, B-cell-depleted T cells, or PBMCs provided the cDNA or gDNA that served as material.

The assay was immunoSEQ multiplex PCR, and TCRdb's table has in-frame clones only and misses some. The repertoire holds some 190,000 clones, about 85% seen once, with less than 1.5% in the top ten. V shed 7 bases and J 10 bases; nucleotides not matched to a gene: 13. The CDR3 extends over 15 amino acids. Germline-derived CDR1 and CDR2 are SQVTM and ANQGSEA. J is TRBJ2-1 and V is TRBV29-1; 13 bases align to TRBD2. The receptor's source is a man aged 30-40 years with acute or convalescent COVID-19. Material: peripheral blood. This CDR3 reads CSGFGTSGALWEQFF. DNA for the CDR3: TGCAGCGGCTTTGGGACTAGCGGGGCCTTGTGGGAGCAGTTCTTC.